This paragraph covers one TCR beta chain sequence. The record originates from a study of PD-L1 blockade in urothelial cancer. V lost 4 bases and J 4 bases, leaving 13 bases between the germline ends. Germline loops: CDR1 SQVTM, CDR2 ANQGSEA. This CDR3 comprises 13 residues. Synthetically made TCR analog templates were put into each PCR as spikes. Only in-frame clones appear in the TCRdb table, and some are missing; sequencing was by immunoSEQ multiplex PCR. This table has about 90,000 clones, 90% appearing once. The TCR sequence derives from a man in his 60s with urothelial cancer. The chain couples TRBV29-1 to TRBJ1-2; maybe TRBD1 (6 bases). The material sequenced was PBMCs, taken around atezolizumab (anti-PD-L1) treatment. This CDR3 reads CSVAQGPSYGYTF. As DNA, the CDR3 is TGCAGCGTTGCACAGGGCCCTTCCTATGGCTACACCTTC.